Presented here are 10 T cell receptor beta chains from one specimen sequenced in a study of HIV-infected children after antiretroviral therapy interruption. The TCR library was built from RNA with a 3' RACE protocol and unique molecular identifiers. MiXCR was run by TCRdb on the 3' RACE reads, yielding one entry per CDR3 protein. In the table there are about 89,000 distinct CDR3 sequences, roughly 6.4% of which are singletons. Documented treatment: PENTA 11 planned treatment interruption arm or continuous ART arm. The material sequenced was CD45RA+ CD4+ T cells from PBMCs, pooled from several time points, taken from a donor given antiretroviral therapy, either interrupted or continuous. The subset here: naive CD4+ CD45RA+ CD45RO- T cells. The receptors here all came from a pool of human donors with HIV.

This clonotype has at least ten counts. The chain's CDR3 is CASSQNGVLYGYTF. CDR3 DNA sequence: TGTGCCAGCAGCCAAAACGGGGTTCTCTATGGCTACACCTTC. The chain carries TRBV3-1 and TRBJ1-2; D gene ambiguous. Germline CDR1 and CDR2: LGHDT and YNNKEL (reference sequence). Trimming shortened V by 2 bases and J by 4 bases, and 11 bases separated the two germline ends. The CDR3 is made up of 14 amino acids.

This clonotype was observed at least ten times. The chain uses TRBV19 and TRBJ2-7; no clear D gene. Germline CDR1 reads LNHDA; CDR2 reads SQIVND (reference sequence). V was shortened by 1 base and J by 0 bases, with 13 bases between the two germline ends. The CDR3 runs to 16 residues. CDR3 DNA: TGTGCCAGTAGTATAGTGGGGATTACGGGCTCCTACGAGCAGTACTTC. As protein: CASSIVGITGSYEQYF. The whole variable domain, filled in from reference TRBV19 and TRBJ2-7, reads DGGITQSPKYLFRKEGQNVTLSCEQNLNHDAMYWYRQDPGQGLRLIYYSQIVNDFQKGDIAEGYSVSREKKESFPLTVTSAQKNPTAFYLCASSIVGITGSYEQYFGPGTRLTVT.

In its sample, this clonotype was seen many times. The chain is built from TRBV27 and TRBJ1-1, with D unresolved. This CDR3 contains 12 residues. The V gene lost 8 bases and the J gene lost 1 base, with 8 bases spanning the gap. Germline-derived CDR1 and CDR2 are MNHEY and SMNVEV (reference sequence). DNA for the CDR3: TGTGCCAGCTCTGGGCCGAACACTGAAGCTTTCTTT. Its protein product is CASSGPNTEAFF.

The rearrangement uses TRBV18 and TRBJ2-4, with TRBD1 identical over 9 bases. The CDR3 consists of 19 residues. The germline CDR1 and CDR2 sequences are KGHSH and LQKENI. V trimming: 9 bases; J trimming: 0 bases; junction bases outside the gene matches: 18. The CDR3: CASSRTGATASLAKNIQYF. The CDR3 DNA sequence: TGTGCCAGTTCCCGGACAGGGGCGACGGCCTCATTAGCCAAAAACATTCAGTACTTC.

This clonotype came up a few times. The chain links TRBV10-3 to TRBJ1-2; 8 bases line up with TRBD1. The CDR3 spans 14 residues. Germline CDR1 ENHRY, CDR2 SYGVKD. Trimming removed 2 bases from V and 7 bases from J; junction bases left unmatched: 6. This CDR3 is CAISENQGASGYTF. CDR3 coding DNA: TGTGCCATCAGTGAGAATCAGGGGGCCTCTGGCTACACCTTC.

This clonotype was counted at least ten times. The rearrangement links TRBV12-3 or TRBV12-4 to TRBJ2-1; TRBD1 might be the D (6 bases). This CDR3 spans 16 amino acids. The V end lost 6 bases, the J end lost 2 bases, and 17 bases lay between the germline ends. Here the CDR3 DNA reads TGTGCCAGCAGCAAACAGACAGGTGACCCCTACAATGAGCAGTTCTTC. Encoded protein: CASSKQTGDPYNEQFF.

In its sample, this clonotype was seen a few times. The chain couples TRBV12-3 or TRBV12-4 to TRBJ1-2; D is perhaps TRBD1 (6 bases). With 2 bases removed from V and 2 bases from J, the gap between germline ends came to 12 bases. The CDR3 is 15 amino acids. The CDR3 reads CASSLRGRRNYGYTF. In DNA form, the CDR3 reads TGTGCCAGCAGTTTACGGGGGCGGCGAAACTATGGCTACACCTTC.

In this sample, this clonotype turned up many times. The chain's CDR3 is CSATKTGWTEAFF. The CDR3 nucleotides are TGCAGTGCTACTAAGACAGGGTGGACTGAAGCTTTCTTT. The chain has TRBV20-1 and TRBJ1-1; 7 nucleotides match TRBD1. The CDR3 totals 13 residues. J lost 5 bases, V lost 4 bases, and 7 bases had no gene match. Per germline, CDR1 DFQATT and CDR2 SNEGSKA (reference sequence).

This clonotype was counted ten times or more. Here the CDR3 DNA reads TGCGCCAGCAGCCCCTCAGGGGATCAAGAGACCCAGTACTTC. This translates into CASSPSGDQETQYF. V usage is TRBV5-1 and J usage is TRBJ2-5; D is perhaps TRBD1 (6 bases). With 4 bases removed from V and 2 bases from J, the gap between germline ends came to 12 bases. CDR1 SGHRS and CDR2 YFSETQ come from the germline V gene. This CDR3 comprises 14 residues. Together with reference TRBV5-1 and TRBJ2-5, the CDR3 gives the full variable domain: KAGVTQTPRYLIKTRGQQVTLSCSPISGHRSVSWYQQTPGQGLQFLFEYFSETQRNKGNFPGRFSGRQFSNSRSEMNVSTLELGDSALYLCASSPSGDQETQYFGPGTRLLVL.

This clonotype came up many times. The CDR3 DNA is TGCAGTGCTAGAGATTTTTTAGAAACCTACAATGAGCAGTTCTTC. It specifies CSARDFLETYNEQFF. The chain combines TRBV20-1 with TRBJ2-1; D remains unclear. The CDR3 spans 15 residues. The ends were cut back, 0 bases at V and 2 bases at J, with 11 bases in the middle. Germline CDR1 is DFQATT and CDR2 is SNEGSKA (reference sequence).